This entry lists 4 T cell receptor beta chains sequenced from one sample in a study of Graves' ophthalmopathy and Graves' hyperthyroidism. RNA transcripts were the template, and TCR beta CDR3 regions were amplified from them. RT-PCR with HTBI primers came first, then second-round multiplex PCR. TCRdb passed the multiplex PCR reads through MiXCR, listing each CDR3 protein once. The sample holds fewer than 650,000 distinct CDR3 sequences, about 24% seen once. The specimen sequenced was peripheral blood. The source of these receptors is a woman between 18 and 29 years old with stable Graves' hyperthyroidism. Some clones in this sample may be carry-over from other donors' samples.

This clonotype was seen at least ten times. The chain has TRBV12-3 or TRBV12-4 and TRBJ1-5; D gene ambiguous. The CDR3 sequence is 12 residues long. The V gene lost 2 bases and the J gene lost 10 bases, with 9 bases spanning the gap. The DNA for the CDR3 is TGTGCCAGCAGTTTATCCCGGGCACCCCAGCATTTT. Translated, it gives CASSLSRAPQHF.

This clonotype was detected a few times. This chain joins TRBV12-3 or TRBV12-4 and TRBJ1-2, with no clear D. V was trimmed by 6 bases and J by 7 bases, leaving 9 bases between them. The length of the CDR3 is 11 residues. CDR3 nucleotide sequence: TGTGCCAGCAGCACCCCGTCTGGCTACACCTTC. Protein product: CASSTPSGYTF.

This clonotype was picked up many times. The chain links TRBV6-2 or TRBV6-3 to TRBJ1-2; 10 bases are shared with TRBD1. The CDR3 covers 15 residues. Per germline, CDR1 MNHEY and CDR2 SVGEGT. J was trimmed by 6 bases and V by 6 bases; bases with no gene match: 10. The CDR3 is CASRDPGQGYDGYTF. The CDR3 DNA sequence: TGTGCCAGCAGGGATCCGGGACAGGGGTATGATGGCTACACCTTC.

This clonotype has at least ten counts. The V and J genes are TRBV5-1 and TRBJ1-1; no clear D gene. Deletions cut 3 bases from V and 0 bases from J, with 9 bases between. This CDR3 contains 14 residues. Germline loops: CDR1 SGHRS, CDR2 YFSETQ. In DNA form, the CDR3 reads TGCGCCAGCAGCTCTGGACGGGTGAACACTGAAGCTTTCTTT. Amino acids: CASSSGRVNTEAFF. Supplemented by reference TRBV5-1 and TRBJ1-1, the full variable domain reads KAGVTQTPRYLIKTRGQQVTLSCSPISGHRSVSWYQQTPGQGLQFLFEYFSETQRNKGNFPGRFSGRQFSNSRSEMNVSTLELGDSALYLCASSSGRVNTEAFFGQGTRLTVV.